Below, 32 T cell receptor beta chains from the same sample are listed, as sequenced in a study of long-term antiretroviral therapy in people with HIV. At survey level, the immunoSEQ assay was run in its v3.0 version. Assay used: immunoSEQ multiplex PCR; TCRdb lists only in-frame clones, some missing. The sample shows tens of thousands of clones, around 80% of them seen only once. This material consisted of unsorted PBMCs, taken 1.5 years before starting antiretroviral therapy. Receptor source: a man between 18 and 35 years old with HIV.

The rearrangement links TRBV7-2 to TRBJ2-7; 9 bases fit TRBD2. The trim removed 3 bases at V and 3 bases at J, leaving 3 bases unmatched. Germline CDR1 and CDR2: SGHTA and FQGNSA. This CDR3 region has 14 residues. This CDR3 reads CASSLGLARYEQYF. CDR3 nucleotide sequence: TGTGCCAGCAGCTTGGGACTAGCTCGCTACGAGCAGTACTTC.

The chain recombines TRBV19 with TRBJ1-1; D is possibly TRBD1 (6 bases). The germline V and J ends were trimmed by 4 bases and 3 bases, with 12 bases remaining between them. Germline values: CDR1 LNHDA, CDR2 SQIVND (reference sequence). The CDR3 loop spans 14 amino acids. CDR3 protein: CASSKIQGYTEAFF. The CDR3 DNA sequence: TGTGCCAGTAGTAAAATACAGGGATACACTGAAGCTTTCTTT.

The chain combines TRBV10-1 with TRBJ1-6; D ambiguous. The germline V gene has CDR1 WNHNN and CDR2 SYGVQD (reference sequence). With 2 bases removed from V and 8 bases from J, the gap between germline ends came to 7 bases. The CDR3 length is 13 residues. CDR3 loop: CASSEDAYSPLHF. In DNA form, the CDR3 reads TGCGCCAGCAGTGAGGACGCGTATTCACCCCTCCACTTT.

The chain carries TRBV2 and TRBJ1-1, with a tentative D call TRBD1 (6 bases). The V end was cut by 2 bases, the J end by 1 base, with 11 bases between. Germline V gene sequence: CDR1 SNHLY, CDR2 FYNNEI. The CDR3 extends over 15 amino acids. The CDR3 sequence: CASSEYQGTNTEAFF. The CDR3 DNA reads as TGTGCCAGCAGTGAATACCAGGGGACGAACACTGAAGCTTTCTTT.

There are a few counts of this clone. This sequence joins TRBV4-1 and TRBJ1-2, with D perhaps matching TRBD1 (6 bases). The CDR3 is 18 residues long. The V end lost 0 bases, the J end lost 2 bases, and 19 bases lay between the germline ends. Germline CDR1 MGHRA, CDR2 YSYEKL. The CDR3 sequence: CASSQEAVTGYANYGYTF. Written as DNA, the CDR3 is TGCGCCAGCAGCCAAGAAGCGGTCACAGGGTATGCGAACTATGGCTACACCTTC.

The genes are TRBV9 and TRBJ2-3, with 7 bases lining up with TRBD2. CDR3 length equals 16 residues. CDR1 is SGDLS and CDR2 is YYNGEE in the germline V gene. With 2 bases clipped from V and 1 base from J, the junction kept 7 bases outside the gene matches. The CDR3 DNA follows: TGTGCCAGCAGCGTCACTTCACGGGGGGGCACAGATACGCAGTATTTT. Translating it yields CASSVTSRGGTDTQYF.

This chain connects TRBV19 to TRBJ1-1; D may be TRBD1 (6 bases). This CDR3 has 13 amino acids. The V and J ends lost 4 bases and 4 bases respectively, with 10 bases between them. Looked up from germline, CDR1 is LNHDA and CDR2 is SQIVND (reference sequence). CDR3 in DNA: TGTGCCAGTAGTAGTCAGGGGTTCACTGAAGCTTTCTTT. This encodes CASSSQGFTEAFF.

The CDR3 nucleotides read TGTGCCAGCAGTCCCCCCTCGGACAGACACTATGGCTACACCTTC. Amino acids: CASSPPSDRHYGYTF. This chain uses TRBV28 with TRBJ1-2; the D gene is possibly TRBD1 (6 bases). Germline CDR1 is MDHEN and CDR2 is SYDVKM. This CDR3 is built from 15 residues. Between the trimmed V and J ends, which lost 5 bases and 3 bases, there was a span of 16 bases.

CDR3 protein: CAISQDRVPDTQYF. CDR3 bases: TGTGCCATCAGCCAGGATAGGGTTCCAGATACGCAGTATTTT. J is TRBJ2-3 and V is TRBV10-3; no definite D call. Trimming took off 6 bases at V and 4 bases at J, with 14 bases between the two ends. CDR1 ENHRY and CDR2 SYGVKD come from the germline V gene. CDR3 size: 14 residues.

The CDR3 protein is CASSVDSGYNEQFF. For the CDR3, the DNA is TGTGCCAGCAGCGTGGACAGCGGCTACAATGAGCAGTTCTTC. The rearrangement joins TRBV9 to TRBJ2-1; a weak D match, TRBD1 (6 bases). This CDR3 is built from 14 residues. Germline V gives CDR1 SGDLS, CDR2 YYNGEE. V dropped 2 bases and J dropped 3 bases, with 9 bases sitting between them.

This rearrangement joins TRBV7-9 to TRBJ2-7; TRBD1 is a possible D gene (6 bases). Trimming pared 4 bases from V and 3 bases from J, leaving 13 bases between. The V gene's germline CDR1 is SEHNR and CDR2 FQNEAQ (reference sequence). The CDR3 sequence is 14 residues long. In nucleotides, the CDR3 is TGTGCCAGCAGCTCCTACGACAGGAACTACGAGCAGTACTTC. Encoded protein: CASSSYDRNYEQYF.

The chain has TRBV29-1 and TRBJ1-1; possibly TRBD1 for D (5 bases). Germline V gene data show CDR1 as SQVTM and CDR2 as ANQGSEA. The CDR3 sequence is 15 residues long. V was clipped by 4 bases and J by 0 bases, with 15 bases between them. CDR3 region: CSVVGDRSLNTEAFF. Here the CDR3 DNA reads TGCAGCGTTGTTGGGGACCGATCGTTGAACACTGAAGCTTTCTTT.

The rearrangement uses TRBV6-4 and TRBJ1-3; TRBD1 is a possible D gene (6 bases). The V and J ends lost 4 bases and 5 bases respectively, with 21 bases between them. Germline V gene data show CDR1 as MRHNA and CDR2 as SNTAGT. This CDR3 has 17 residues. The CDR3 nucleotides are TGTGCCAGCAGTGCATCCAATCGAGTCAGGGGAAGAAACACCATATATTTT. This encodes CASSASNRVRGRNTIYF.

This chain joins TRBV6-1 and TRBJ2-1; 8 nucleotides agree with TRBD1. CDR1 and CDR2 (germline): MNHNS, SASEGT. V shed 6 bases and J 10 bases; nucleotides not matched to a gene: 11. This CDR3 is built from 14 residues. Written as DNA, the CDR3 is TGTGCCAGCAGAGAACCGGGACAGGCTCTAGAGCAGTTCTTC. The encoded protein is CASREPGQALEQFF.

This clone was counted a few times. The V gene is TRBV29-1, the J gene TRBJ1-2; D might be TRBD1 (6 bases). V was trimmed by 6 bases and J by 4 bases, leaving 18 bases between them. The CDR3 has 14 residues. CDR1 SQVTM and CDR2 ANQGSEA come from the germline V gene. Here the CDR3 reads CSVEGVAGVYGYTF. CDR3 nucleotide sequence: TGCAGCGTCGAGGGGGTGGCAGGGGTCTATGGCTACACCTTC.

V and J are TRBV5-1 and TRBJ2-1; 11 nucleotides align to TRBD2. CDR3 length equals 19 residues. V was pared by 5 bases and J by 6 bases, with 19 bases of the junction left unmatched. The germline gives CDR1 SGHRS, CDR2 YFSETQ. CDR3 nucleotides: TGCGCCAGCAGGTCAGGGTCGGTGACTAGCGGGAAAGAATTCAATGAGCAGTTCTTC. Protein product: CASRSGSVTSGKEFNEQFF.

The chain links TRBV9 to TRBJ1-2, with D maybe TRBD1 (5 bases). The CDR3 length is 16 residues. Trimming cost V 7 bases and J 7 bases, with 26 bases left between them. Looked up from germline, CDR1 is SGDLS and CDR2 is YYNGEE. The CDR3 nucleotides are TGTGCCAGCGGCGACCACCTGAAGGGGCCCAGCTTTGGCTACACCTTC. Encoded protein: CASGDHLKGPSFGYTF.

This clone has a handful of counts. The rearrangement uses TRBV28 and TRBJ2-7, with 7 nucleotides matching TRBD1. Per the germline V gene, CDR1 is MDHEN and CDR2 is SYDVKM. The V segment lost 6 bases and the J segment 9 bases; nucleotides outside the gene matches: 14. The CDR3 is 14 residues long. The DNA of the CDR3 is TGTGCCAGCAGCTCCGACAGGGATCTACGAGGGCAGTACTTC. The encoded protein is CASSSDRDLRGQYF.

The gene calls are TRBV4-2 and TRBJ1-3; 7 nucleotides line up with TRBD1. The germline CDR1 and CDR2 sequences are LGHNA and YNFKEQ. Germline trimming cut 5 bases from V and 2 bases from J; bases unmatched to any gene: 3. CDR3 length: 14 residues. The CDR3 is CASSDTGAGNTIYF. CDR3 DNA sequence: TGTGCCAGCAGCGATACAGGGGCTGGAAACACCATATATTTT.

V gene TRBV6-5 combines with J gene TRBJ2-1; TRBD1 aligns across 7 bases. This CDR3 region has 12 residues. With V trimmed by 6 bases and J by 7 bases, 3 bases remained unmatched. CDR1 is MNHEY, CDR2 SVGAGI, per germline. CDR3 sequence: CASSLDRNEQFF. Here the CDR3 DNA reads TGTGCCAGCAGCTTGGACAGGAATGAGCAGTTCTTC.

The rearrangement joins TRBV6-1 to TRBJ2-7, with 12 nucleotides matching TRBD2. Germline-derived CDR1 and CDR2 are MNHNS and SASEGT. CDR3 length: 17 residues. The trim removed 4 bases at V and 4 bases at J, leaving 11 bases unmatched. CDR3 in DNA: TGTGCCAGCAGTGGTTCCCCCGGGACTAGCGGGTCTTACGAGCAGTACTTC. Amino acids: CASSGSPGTSGSYEQYF.

The chain employs TRBV19 and TRBJ1-2; D is possibly TRBD1 (6 bases). V shed 5 bases and J shed 4 bases, with 14 bases lying between them. Germline V gene data show CDR1 as LNHDA and CDR2 as SQIVND (reference sequence). The CDR3 totals 14 residues. CDR3 region: CASSADSTFYGYTF. In DNA form, the CDR3 reads TGTGCCAGTAGTGCGGACAGCACATTCTATGGCTACACCTTC.

This chain joins TRBV7-2 and TRBJ2-2, with D unclear. Trimming removed 1 base from V and 0 bases from J, with 15 bases in between. The length of the CDR3 is 18 residues. Per the germline V gene, CDR1 is SGHTA and CDR2 is FQGNSA. As DNA, the CDR3 is TGTGCCAGCAGCTTAGGGCGATTCGGTCTCGCGAACACCGGGGAGCTGTTTTTT. It codes for CASSLGRFGLANTGELFF.

This chain connects TRBV7-8 to TRBJ2-5; D unresolved. V lost 3 bases and J 3 bases, leaving 14 bases between the germline ends. In germline, CDR1 is SGHVS, CDR2 FQNEAQ. CDR3 size: 15 residues. The CDR3 DNA reads TGTGCCAGCAGCTTTCCAAGGGATGCGGAAGAGACCCAGTACTTC. This encodes CASSFPRDAEETQYF. The whole variable domain, filled in from reference TRBV7-8 and TRBJ2-5, reads GAGVSQSPRYKVAKRGQDVALRCDPISGHVSLFWYQQALGQGPEFLTYFQNEAQLDKSGLPSDRFFAERPEGSVSTLKIQRTQQEDSAVYLCASSFPRDAEETQYFGPGTRLLVL.

The V and J genes are TRBV2 and TRBJ1-2; 7 nucleotides line up with TRBD1. The CDR3 has 13 amino acids. In germline, CDR1 is SNHLY, CDR2 FYNNEI. V shed 0 bases and J 12 bases; nucleotides not matched to a gene: 7. This chain's CDR3 is CASSEAAQGVNTF. CDR3 nucleotides: TGTGCCAGCAGTGAAGCGGCCCAGGGGGTGAACACCTTC.

Only a few counts were recorded for this clone. The genes are TRBV28 and TRBJ1-2; 8 nucleotides agree with TRBD1. V lost 4 bases to trimming and J lost 2 bases; unmatched junction nucleotides: 6. Germline loops: CDR1 MDHEN, CDR2 SYDVKM. The length of the CDR3 is 15 residues. CDR3 in DNA: TGTGCCAGCAGTTCTCTCAGGGGGCAGAACTATGGCTACACCTTC. Amino acids: CASSSLRGQNYGYTF.

The chain couples TRBV2 to TRBJ2-5; no firm D call. CDR3 length: 14 residues. Germline lookup yields CDR1 SNHLY and CDR2 FYNNEI. V gave up 0 bases and J gave up 7 bases, with 12 bases separating them. The CDR3 coding sequence is TGTGCCAGCAGTGAAGCGCTGGCACTGGGGACCCAGTACTTC. Protein product: CASSEALALGTQYF.

The chain recombines TRBV7-9 with TRBJ2-2; either TRBD1 or TRBD2 may supply D (5 bases each). Germline-derived CDR1 and CDR2 are SEHNR and FQNEAQ (reference sequence). Trimming stripped 2 bases from V and 6 bases from J, with 19 bases between. The CDR3 loop spans 17 amino acids. The DNA for the CDR3 is TGTGCCAGCAGCTTAAGATTCGAGGGGTGGCGGGCCGGGGAGCTGTTTTTT. Protein sequence: CASSLRFEGWRAGELFF.

The chain employs TRBV9 and TRBJ1-1; 9 nucleotides align to TRBD1. J lost 5 bases, V lost 2 bases, and 10 bases had no gene match. The CDR3 runs to 16 residues. The V gene's germline CDR1 is SGDLS and CDR2 YYNGEE. This CDR3 is CASSVSGTGWGTEAFF. The CDR3 DNA is TGTGCCAGCAGCGTTTCCGGGACAGGGTGGGGAACTGAAGCTTTCTTT.

The J gene is TRBJ1-1, the V gene TRBV18; 9 nucleotides align to TRBD1. The CDR3 length is 14 residues. With V trimmed by 6 bases and J by 5 bases, 7 bases remained unmatched. Per germline, CDR1 KGHSH and CDR2 LQKENI. The CDR3 here is CASSSGTGSTEAFF. CDR3 nucleotide sequence: TGTGCCAGCTCTTCCGGGACAGGGAGTACTGAAGCTTTCTTT.

This clone is a singleton in its sample. The chain is built from TRBV30 and TRBJ2-7, with 8 bases that match TRBD2. J lost 0 bases, V lost 7 bases, and 5 bases had no gene match. The germline V gene has CDR1 GTSNPN and CDR2 SVGIG (reference sequence). This CDR3 has 13 residues. CDR3 bases: TGTGCCTCTCTAACTAGCGGCTCCTACGAGCAGTACTTC. It yields the protein CASLTSGSYEQYF.

The rearrangement uses TRBV9 and TRBJ1-4; D is possibly TRBD1 (5 bases). V lost 0 bases to trimming and J lost 7 bases, with 13 bases between them. Germline V lookup: CDR1 SGDLS, CDR2 YYNGEE. The CDR3 is 15 amino acids. CDR3 bases: TGTGCCAGCAGCGTAGTGTCAGGGTCGGGTGAAAAACTGTTTTTT. It codes for CASSVVSGSGEKLFF.